Listed here is a single T cell receptor beta chain. The germline gives CDR1 KGHSH, CDR2 LQKENI. V lost 2 bases to trimming and J lost 2 bases, with 9 bases between them. This CDR3 spans 14 amino acids. The data originate from a study of blood T cells in healthy people across ages. Whole-study context: In model experiments, template switching was able to capture about one barcoded beta molecule for every two T cells that were present.

PCR was performed a second time for roughly 7 to 11 cycles using a sample-barcoded 5' primer and a J-beta primer mix. Each CDR3 protein is one row after TCRdb ran MiXCR on the 5' RACE reads. The table lists 750,000 to 950,000 distinct CDR3 sequences, more than 25% of them singletons. This same sample was also taken into another study, of T cells of mothers and their children. Turning to that study: In the second PCR, M1S primer introduced barcodes and 2-4 random bases.

The chain employs TRBV18 and TRBJ2-5; D ambiguous. The TCR originated in a boy aged 5-17 years in good health. Sequencing input: blood. CDR3 sequence reads: CASSPSSLQETQYF. Written as DNA, the CDR3 is TGTGCCAGCTCACCATCGTCCCTACAAGAGACCCAGTACTTC.